This T cell receptor beta chain was captured in a study of breast tumors, draining lymph nodes, adjacent tissues. Study results and caveats: Tumors had less TCR diversity than lymph nodes, more than nontumor tissue. Luminal-like breast cancer showed significantly greater tumor-nontumor repertoire similarity than basal-like breast cancer did. That most tumor T cells come from lymph nodes remained unproven.

MiXCR was run by TCRdb on the multiplex PCR reads, yielding one entry per CDR3 protein. Of under 30,000 distinct CDR3 sequences listed, 23% are singletons. This clonotype was seen repeatedly, ten times or more. No antigen is known for it. Germline values: CDR1 LGHNA, CDR2 YNFKEQ. Trimming removed 2 bases at V and 5 bases at J, with 16 bases between. CDR3 size: 16 residues. The chain joins TRBV4-2 to TRBJ2-1; tentative D call: TRBD1 (6 bases). The sample comprised breast tumor tissue. This receptor was taken from a female donor with breast cancer. Some clones in this sample may be carry-over from other donors' samples. DNA for the CDR3: TGTGCCAGCAGCCAACTGACAGGCGCTATCAACAATGAGCAGTTCTTC. This encodes CASSQLTGAINNEQFF.